This is a list of T cell receptor beta chains from one sample in a study of cytomegalovirus exposure and HLA in healthy donors. Profiled with immunoSEQ multiplex PCR; TCRdb holds only in-frame clones, not every one. The table includes 160,000 or so clones, under 80% detected once. Sequenced sample: PBMCs. The origin of the receptors is a human donor in good health. CDR3s include the opening cysteine and the closing phenylalanine or tryptophan. The D gene is left open where the match is weak. Expanded clones get a size class; other rows say once, few or many, or leave the size out.

.	TRBV20-1	.	TRBJ2-3	CSARGGATQYF	TGCAGTGCTAGAGGCGGGGCGACGCAGTATTTT
few	TRBV21-1	.	TRBJ2-5	CASSYGGSCGYETQYF	TGTGCCAGCAGCTACGGGGGGAGCTGCGGTTATGAGACCCAGTACTTC
few	TRBV9	TRBD2	TRBJ2-2	CASSGGGRGTNTGELFF	TGTGCCAGCAGCGGGGGGGGGAGGGGCACGAACACCGGGGAGCTGTTTTTT
.	TRBV14	TRBD2	TRBJ2-5	CASSQDASGGVQETQYF	TGTGCCAGCAGCCAAGATGCCAGCGGGGGGGTACAAGAGACCCAGTACTTC
.	TRBV19	TRBD1	TRBJ2-7	CASGDRGSYEQYF	TGTGCCAGTGGGGACAGGGGGTCCTACGAGCAGTACTTC
.	TRBV30	.	TRBJ2-7	CAWSVVVGGEQYF	TGTGCCTGGAGTGTAGTGGTAGGGGGAGAGCAGTACTTC
.	TRBV9	.	TRBJ1-1	CASSRTPNTEAFF	TGTGCCAGCTCTCGAACACCGAACACTGAAGCTTTCTTT
.	TRBV9	.	TRBJ2-5	CASSVDGGAAKETQYF	TGTGCCAGCAGCGTAGACGGAGGGGCAGCAAAAGAGACCCAGTACTTC
.	TRBV11-3	.	TRBJ2-1	CASSSTGNGEQFF	TGTGCCAGCAGTTCAACAGGGAACGGTGAGCAGTTCTTC
.	TRBV19	TRBD1	TRBJ1-5	CASSAGGSNQPQHF	TGTGCCAGTAGTGCAGGGGGGAGCAATCAGCCCCAGCATTTT
.	TRBV25-1	.	TRBJ1-1	CASSEPGVDTEAFF	TGTGCCAGCAGTGAGCCAGGGGTGGACACTGAAGCTTTCTTT
.	TRBV7-2	.	TRBJ1-4	CASSLEGRGEKLFF	TGTGCCAGCAGCTTGGAGGGAAGGGGTGAAAAACTGTTTTTT
.	TRBV5-1	.	TRBJ1-1	CASSPPTGVPEAFF	TGCGCCAGCAGTCCCCCGACAGGCGTCCCTGAAGCTTTCTTT